These 27 T cell receptor beta chains originate from one sample sequenced in a study of cytomegalovirus exposure and HLA in healthy donors (dated by TCRdb to 2016 to 2017). Receptor amplification or capture employed the immunoSEQ multiplex PCR assay. For the multiplex PCR, a mixture combining 60 forward primers for TCR Vbeta segments and 13 reverse primers for TCR Jbeta segments was used. This is the immuneACCESS table as TCRdb keeps it, with only in-frame sequences that have V and J called. A part of the clones is gone; compared with another copy, unresolved V genes explain less than half, and the rest is unexplained. The sample data list 100,000 to 120,000 clones, and less than 85% of these were observed just once. The ten biggest clones cover 7.5% to 9% of the sample. The sequencing input was PBMCs. The receptors here all came from a man in his forties or fifties in good health and CMV-seropositive.

The table lists this clone with a few counts. J is TRBJ2-5 and V is TRBV6-5; possible D gene TRBD2, 5 bases. This CDR3 is 14 amino acids long. V was shortened by 6 bases and J by 7 bases, with 18 bases between the two germline ends. Per the germline V gene, CDR1 is MNHEY and CDR2 is SVGAGI. The CDR3 protein is CASSNRAPGRTQYF. Here the CDR3 DNA reads TGTGCCAGCAGCAACCGGGCCCCGGGGAGGACCCAGTACTTC.

This chain connects TRBV28 to TRBJ2-5, with 10 bases identical to TRBD2. J gave up 4 bases and V 8 bases, and 16 bases lay outside the gene matches. The CDR3 contains 17 residues. In germline, CDR1 is MDHEN, CDR2 SYDVKM. The CDR3 reads CASRGSGGFRRGETQYF. The CDR3 coding sequence is TGTGCCAGCCGGGGTAGCGGGGGGTTCCGCAGAGGAGAGACCCAGTACTTC.

For this clone: The junction does not match germline at one end; this may be a read error. This chain uses TRBV29-1 with TRBJ2-7; 8 positions agree with TRBD1. Germline CDR1 reads SQVTM; CDR2 reads ANQGSEA. The CDR3 loop spans 15 amino acids. The CDR3: CSNDRPDRARGEQCF. The CDR3, as DNA: TGCAGTAACGACCGTCCGGACAGGGCCAGGGGTGAGCAGTGCTTC.

The chain links TRBV14 to TRBJ1-6; 8 bases fit TRBD1. The CDR3 runs to 16 residues. In germline, CDR1 is SGHDN, CDR2 FVKESK. The ends lost 0 bases at V and 7 bases at J; junction bases unmatched: 5. CDR3 sequence reads: CASSQETGGSNSPLHF. In DNA form, the CDR3 reads TGTGCCAGCAGCCAAGAAACAGGGGGATCAAATTCACCCCTCCACTTT.

The chain carries TRBV29-1 and TRBJ2-3, with TRBD2 identical over 8 bases. This CDR3 is built from 13 residues. Per the germline V gene, CDR1 is SQVTM and CDR2 is ANQGSEA. V was pared by 7 bases and J by 4 bases, with 7 bases of the junction left unmatched. The CDR3 sequence is CSAPGTSADTQYF. CDR3 nucleotides: TGCAGCGCCCCCGGGACTAGTGCAGATACGCAGTATTTT.

This clone has more than one count but fewer than ten. The chain couples TRBV11-2 to TRBJ2-7; 7 bases are a match to TRBD2. Germline V gives CDR1 SGHAT, CDR2 FQNNGV. Trimming took 5 bases from V and 3 from J; bases not matched to a gene: 19. The CDR3 runs 18 residues. DNA of the CDR3: TGTGCCAGCAGCACACAATGGACGACTAGCCCCCGGGTCTACGAGCAGTACTTC. It yields the protein CASSTQWTTSPRVYEQYF.

The gene calls are TRBV5-4 and TRBJ2-4; D is possibly TRBD2 (6 bases). V was clipped by 4 bases and J by 6 bases, with 14 bases between them. CDR3 length: 14 amino acids. Germline V gives CDR1 SGHNT, CDR2 YYREEE (reference sequence). Here the CDR3 reads CASSQGGFGNIQYF. CDR3 DNA sequence: TGTGCCAGCAGCCAGGGAGGTTTTGGAAACATTCAGTACTTC.

J is TRBJ2-5 and V is TRBV7-3, with D maybe TRBD2 (5 bases). The DNA end favors TRBJ2-7, so the J call may be wrong. The CDR3 sequence is 13 residues long. CDR1 and CDR2 from the germline V gene are SGHTA and FQGTGA. The CDR3 is CASSRGPSYEQYF. The CDR3 DNA reads TGTGCCAGCAGCCGAGGGCCCTCCTACGAGCAGTACTTC.

The genes are TRBV10-3 and TRBJ1-2, with 7 bases matching TRBD1. In germline, CDR1 is ENHRY, CDR2 SYGVKD. CDR3 length equals 15 residues. V dropped 0 bases and J dropped 4; count of bases not matched to a gene: 5. Here the CDR3 reads CAISESEQGIYGYTF. The CDR3 DNA follows: TGTGCCATCAGTGAGTCGGAACAGGGGATCTATGGCTACACCTTC.

The chain is built from TRBV19 and TRBJ1-2; 7 nucleotides align to TRBD1. The V segment lost 5 bases and the J segment 5 bases; nucleotides outside the gene matches: 11. Germline loops: CDR1 LNHDA, CDR2 SQIVND (reference sequence). CDR3 size: 15 residues. The CDR3 DNA reads as TGTGCCAGTAGTTTAACAGGGGTGTTGGGGTATGGCTACACCTTC. Translated: CASSLTGVLGYGYTF.

The J gene is TRBJ1-1, the V gene TRBV4-2; D may be TRBD1 (5 bases). V lost 4 bases and J 6 bases, leaving 9 bases between the germline ends. Germline lookup yields CDR1 LGHNA and CDR2 YNFKEQ. The CDR3 runs 12 residues. The CDR3 reads CASSRSGSEAFF. DNA for the CDR3: TGTGCCAGCAGCCGCTCAGGGTCTGAAGCTTTCTTT.

V and J are TRBV4-1 and TRBJ2-7, with 10 bases aligning to TRBD1. The CDR3 is 16 amino acids. Germline trimming cut 0 bases from V and 2 bases from J; bases unmatched to any gene: 4. CDR1 is MGHRA, CDR2 YSYEKL, per germline. CDR3 nucleotides: TGCGCCAGCAGCCAAGAATGGACAGGGGGTACCTACGAGCAGTACTTC. Protein: CASSQEWTGGTYEQYF.

This clone occurred a few times. The chain couples TRBV12-5 to TRBJ2-5, with D maybe TRBD1 (7 bases). V lost 3 bases to trimming and J lost 5 bases, with 19 bases between them. This CDR3 region has 16 residues. Germline-derived CDR1 and CDR2 are LGHNT and FRNRAP. The CDR3 loop reads CASGFGGQPSGETQYF. The CDR3 nucleotides are TGTGCTAGTGGTTTCGGGGGACAGCCCAGCGGGGAGACCCAGTACTTC. Filled out from reference TRBV12-5 and TRBJ2-5, the complete variable domain reads DARVTQTPRHKVTEMGQEVTMRCQPILGHNTVFWYRQTMMQGLELLAYFRNRAPLDDSGMPKDRFSAEMPDATLATLKIQPSEPRDSAVYFCASGFGGQPSGETQYFGPGTRLLVL.

J is TRBJ2-5 and V is TRBV6-5; D is perhaps TRBD1 (6 bases). The end of the DNA is better explained by TRBJ2-7, so the J call may be wrong. Germline lookup yields CDR1 MNHEY and CDR2 SVGAGI. The CDR3 is made up of 13 amino acids. CDR3 amino acids: CASSRQASYEQYF. CDR3 nucleotide sequence: TGTGCCAGCAGCAGACAGGCGTCCTACGAGCAGTACTTC.

This chain connects TRBV2 to TRBJ2-2, with TRBD1 identical over 10 bases. V lost 7 bases and J lost 5; bases outside the gene matches: 7. The germline CDR1 and CDR2 sequences are SNHLY and FYNNEI. This CDR3 has 15 amino acids. The DNA of the CDR3 is TGTGCCAGCATCCAAAGGACAGGGGGGACCGGGGAGCTGTTTTTT. This encodes CASIQRTGGTGELFF.

The V gene is TRBV5-1, the J gene TRBJ2-1, with 12 bases matching TRBD2. The germline CDR1 and CDR2 sequences are SGHRS and YFSETQ. The CDR3 length is 15 residues. V gave up 4 bases and J gave up 5 bases; unmatched junction bases: 4. Here the CDR3 DNA reads TGCGCCAGCAGCATTGGACTAGCGGGGAACAATGAGCAGTTCTTC. Its translation: CASSIGLAGNNEQFF.

The sample holds a few counts of this clone. The chain employs TRBV6-1 and TRBJ1-5; D might be TRBD1 (5 bases). The germline V and J ends were trimmed by 10 bases and 0 bases, with 10 bases remaining between them. Germline V gene sequence: CDR1 MNHNS, CDR2 SASEGT. This CDR3 is 13 amino acids long. The CDR3 loop is CATQDYSNQPQHF. The CDR3 nucleotides read TGTGCCACACAGGATTATAGCAATCAGCCCCAGCATTTT.

The CDR3 DNA reads TGTGCCAGCAGCCGATATACCGGGACAGGCATTGAACTGTTTTTT. This gives the protein CASSRYTGTGIELFF. V usage is TRBV2 and J usage is TRBJ1-4; 8 bases map to TRBD1. V lost 6 bases to trimming and J lost 12 bases; unmatched junction nucleotides: 15. CDR1 is SNHLY, CDR2 FYNNEI, per germline. The CDR3 covers 15 residues.

This chain connects TRBV7-8 to TRBJ1-1; D remains ambiguous. Deletions cut 5 bases from V and 7 bases from J, with 20 bases between. The CDR3 is 15 residues long. CDR1 and CDR2 (germline): SGHVS, FQNEAQ. The CDR3 nucleotides read TGTGCCAGCAGCACCCGAACGACGCAAGGAGGTGAAGCTTTCTTT. Its translation: CASSTRTTQGGEAFF.

V gene TRBV5-4 combines with J gene TRBJ1-6; 7 bases agree with TRBD1. Looked up from germline, CDR1 is SGHNT and CDR2 is YYREEE (reference sequence). The junction had 6 bases not matched to a gene; V was cut back by 3 bases and J by 9 bases. The length of the CDR3 is 14 residues. CDR3 nucleotide sequence: TGTGCCAGCAGCTCCGACAGGGTTAGTTCACCCCTCCACTTT. This gives the protein CASSSDRVSSPLHF.

The chain recombines TRBV30 with TRBJ1-4; D uncertain. Germline CDR1 reads GTSNPN; CDR2 reads SVGIG (reference sequence). Trimming took off 5 bases at V and 4 bases at J, with 8 bases between the two ends. CDR3 size: 12 residues. CDR3 DNA sequence: TGTGCCTGGGCCCGGTTTAATGAAAAACTGTTTTTT. Residues: CAWARFNEKLFF.

J is TRBJ2-1 and V is TRBV6-4; a possible D gene is TRBD1 (6 bases). Germline V gene data show CDR1 as MRHNA and CDR2 as SNTAGT. The CDR3 has 13 amino acids. V dropped 11 bases and J dropped 9 bases, with 20 bases sitting between them. In nucleotides, the CDR3 is TGTGCCGGAACAGGGCCCCCGGGGCCTGAGCAGTTCTTC. Translated, it gives CAGTGPPGPEQFF.

In this sample, this clone turned up once. The V call is TRBV29-1, the J call TRBJ2-7; 11 bases agree with TRBD1. V lost 6 bases to trimming and J lost 7 bases; unmatched junction nucleotides: 5. The CDR3 loop spans 12 amino acids. The germline V gene encodes CDR1 SQVTM and CDR2 ANQGSEA. CDR3 coding DNA: TGCAGCGTGCGGACAGGGGGCGAAGAGCAGTACTTC. Translation gives CSVRTGGEEQYF.

The chain employs TRBV6-5 and TRBJ2-5; TRBD2 agrees at 8 bases. The CDR3 loop spans 13 amino acids. CDR1 and CDR2 (germline): MNHEY, SVGAGI. Trimming removed 5 bases from V and 5 bases from J; junction bases left unmatched: 4. As DNA, the CDR3 is TGTGCCAGCAGTGGGACTAGTTTGGAGACCCAGTACTTC. Its translation: CASSGTSLETQYF.

Notes on this clone: Mismatch with germline at one junction end may stem from a read error. Other DNA sequences within the sample encode an identical CDR3. The genes are TRBV2 and TRBJ1-1; D not resolved. The germline CDR1 and CDR2 sequences are SNHLY and FYNNEI. The CDR3 is made up of 14 amino acids. Here the CDR3 reads CASGLMSGSTEAFF. CDR3 bases: TGTGCTAGCGGACTCATGTCCGGGAGCACTGAGGCTTTCTTT.

This clone was detected only a few times. The chain couples TRBV2 to TRBJ1-4, with TRBD1 matching over 9 bases. The germline V gene encodes CDR1 SNHLY and CDR2 FYNNEI. The CDR3 sequence is 14 residues long. V dropped 7 bases and J dropped 6; count of bases not matched to a gene: 6. The CDR3 DNA sequence: TGTGCCAGCAAGGACAGGGGAGGATATGAAAAACTGTTTTTT. It translates to CASKDRGGYEKLFF.

The chain is built from TRBV5-4 and TRBJ2-5, with TRBD2 identical over 9 bases. The CDR3 covers 15 residues. Unmatched junction bases numbered 5, after V lost 2 bases and J lost 3 bases. The germline V gene encodes CDR1 SGHNT and CDR2 YYREEE (reference sequence). The CDR3: CASSFRVAGEETQYF. The CDR3 DNA follows: TGTGCCAGCAGCTTTAGAGTAGCGGGAGAAGAGACCCAGTACTTC.